The text below deals with one TCR beta chain. The antigen remains undetermined. These data belong to a study of shared clonotypes between healthy human individuals. Whole-study context: Researchers drew samples from a couple of women and a few men aged 18 to 49.

General study findings and limits: Naive CD4 clonotype sharing across several donors was about 5%.

Sorted subsets were amplified in replicate PCRs using around 0.2 ug DNA, roughly 30,000 T cell genomes. Produced via immunoSEQ multiplex PCR; TCRdb's table is partial and in-frame only. The table records about a million clones, roughly 80% of them present only once. The source material was memory CD4+ T cells sorted from blood. Subset described: CD45RA-negative fraction. This TCR derives from a man between 18 and 29 years old in good health.

CDR3 amino acids: CASTSPGLAEQETQYF. CDR3 DNA sequence: TGTGCCAGCACCTCGCCGGGACTAGCGGAACAAGAGACCCAGTACTTC. The chain links TRBV28 to TRBJ2-5, with 11 nucleotides matching TRBD2. The CDR3 runs to 16 residues. Germline loops: CDR1 MDHEN, CDR2 SYDVKM. The V gene end was trimmed by 7 bases and the J gene end by 2 bases; junction bases not matched to a gene: 9.